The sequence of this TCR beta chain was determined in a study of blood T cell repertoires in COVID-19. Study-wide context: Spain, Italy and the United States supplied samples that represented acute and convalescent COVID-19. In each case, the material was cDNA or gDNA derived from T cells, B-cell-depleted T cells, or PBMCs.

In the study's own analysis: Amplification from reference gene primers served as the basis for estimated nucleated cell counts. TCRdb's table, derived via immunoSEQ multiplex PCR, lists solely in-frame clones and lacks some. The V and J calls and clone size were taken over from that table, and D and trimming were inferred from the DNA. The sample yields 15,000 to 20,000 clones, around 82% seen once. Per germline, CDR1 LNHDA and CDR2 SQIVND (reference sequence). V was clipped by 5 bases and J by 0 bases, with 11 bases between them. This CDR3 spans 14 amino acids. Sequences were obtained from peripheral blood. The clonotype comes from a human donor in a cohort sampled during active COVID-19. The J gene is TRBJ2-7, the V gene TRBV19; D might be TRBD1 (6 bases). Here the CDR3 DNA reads TGTGCCAGTAGTTCCCAGGGGCACTCCTACGAGCAGTACTTC. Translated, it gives CASSSQGHSYEQYF.